This entry concerns a single T cell receptor (beta chain). Its target is unknown. The sample originates from a study of T-cell memory formation after mild COVID-19. At the level of the study: Among the donors, TCR clusters were largely specific to each donor.

The study, taken as a whole, reports: Day 15 to 85 contracting clones showed balanced CD4/CD8; later expanders leaned CD4+. Mainly CM and EM harbored the contracting CD4+ clones; mainly EMRA harbored the CD8+ ones.

Libraries for TCRalpha and TCRbeta carried sample barcodes and unique molecular identifiers via 5'RACE. MiXCR was run by TCRdb on the 5' RACE reads, yielding one entry per CDR3 protein. The sample contains about 190,000 distinct CDR3 sequences, about 22% of which appear only once. This CDR3 spans 14 amino acids. Trimming shortened V by 6 bases and J by 3 bases, and 15 bases separated the two germline ends. CDR1 is SGHVS and CDR2 is FQNEAQ in the germline V gene. This sequence was found in an adult woman who had mild COVID-19 (a few samples of this study predate the infection). Cell type and time point are not known. The gene calls are TRBV7-8 and TRBJ2-7; a possible D gene is TRBD1 (6 bases). Sequenced input: PBMCs or a T cell subset sorted from them (not recorded which). The CDR3 spells CASSQQGAGYEQYF. The CDR3 DNA is TGTGCCAGCAGTCAACAGGGTGCGGGCTACGAGCAGTACTTC.